The next 27 T cell receptor beta chains were all read from a single sample in a study of shared clonotypes between healthy human individuals. Method: immunoSEQ multiplex PCR; TCRdb's copy keeps in-frame clones and lacks some. The data show about 1.1 million clones, 70% to 80% seen once. Sequencing input: memory CD4+ T cells from PBMCs. Sample subset: CD45RA-negative fraction. The receptors were sampled from a man younger than 35 in good health. Some clones in this sample may be carry-over from other donors' samples.

The chain couples TRBV5-1 to TRBJ1-5, with TRBD1 identical over 7 bases. The trim removed 4 bases at V and 7 bases at J, leaving 8 bases unmatched. Germline assignment: CDR1 SGHRS and CDR2 YFSETQ. CDR3 length: 14 amino acids. Written as DNA, the CDR3 is TGCGCCAGCAGCCCAGGACAGGCGGGGCAGCCCCAGCATTTT. It codes for CASSPGQAGQPQHF.

There are many counts of this clone. The rearrangement joins TRBV7-6 to TRBJ2-6; TRBD1 matches at 8 bases. This CDR3 contains 18 residues. V lost 3 bases to trimming and J lost 0 bases; unmatched junction nucleotides: 7. Germline CDR1 SGHVS, CDR2 FNYEAQ. The CDR3 DNA follows: TGTGCCAGCAGCTTTAGGACAGGGCCAAGCTCTGGGGCCAACGTCCTGACTTTC. This codes for CASSFRTGPSSGANVLTF.

The chain employs TRBV7-2 and TRBJ2-7; TRBD2 might be the D (5 bases). CDR3 size: 13 residues. Germline loops: CDR1 SGHTA, CDR2 FQGNSA. Trimming pared 1 base from V and 6 bases from J, leaving 10 bases between. The CDR3 DNA follows: TGTGCCAGCAGCTTAGGGACTTCGCGCGAGCAGTACTTC. This translates into CASSLGTSREQYF.

V usage is TRBV20-1 and J usage is TRBJ2-7; D is unresolved. Germline-derived CDR1 and CDR2 are DFQATT and SNEGSKA (reference sequence). The CDR3 spans 10 residues. V gave up 4 bases and J gave up 4 bases, with 5 bases separating them. The CDR3 DNA is TGCAGTGCTACCGGGTACGAGCAGTACTTC. The encoded protein is CSATGYEQYF.

V gene TRBV2 combines with J gene TRBJ1-2; perhaps TRBD1 as D (5 bases). The ends were cut back, 2 bases at V and 4 bases at J, with 14 bases in the middle. CDR1 and CDR2 (germline): SNHLY, FYNNEI. This CDR3 contains 15 residues. This CDR3 reads CASSESGLFGYGYTF. The CDR3 nucleotides read TGTGCCAGCAGTGAATCGGGACTCTTTGGCTATGGCTACACCTTC. Complete variable domain (other parts from reference TRBV2 and TRBJ1-2): EPEVTQTPSHQVTQMGQEVILRCVPISNHLYFYWYRQILGQKVEFLVSFYNNEISEKSEIFDDQFSVERPDGSNFTLKIRSTKLEDSAMYFCASSESGLFGYGYTFGSGTRLTVV.

The J gene is TRBJ1-4, the V gene TRBV7-2; D call uncertain. Germline V gene sequence: CDR1 SGHTA, CDR2 FQGNSA. V gave up 4 bases and J gave up 0 bases, with 9 bases separating them. The CDR3 loop spans 15 amino acids. In DNA, the CDR3 is TGTGCCAGCAGCTCGCCCATAGCAACTAATGAAAAACTGTTTTTT. This gives the protein CASSSPIATNEKLFF.

The chain has TRBV5-1 and TRBJ2-1, with TRBD1 matching over 12 bases. The length of the CDR3 is 15 residues. The V and J ends lost 4 bases and 8 bases, in that order; junction bases with no gene match: 7. Germline-derived CDR1 and CDR2 are SGHRS and YFSETQ. The CDR3 is CASSPGTGGFDEQFF. CDR3 in DNA: TGCGCCAGCAGCCCCGGGACAGGGGGCTTCGATGAGCAGTTCTTC.

The V and J genes are TRBV4-2 and TRBJ2-1; 7 nucleotides line up with TRBD1. The CDR3 has 17 amino acids. Germline V gives CDR1 LGHNA, CDR2 YNFKEQ. With V trimmed by 4 bases and J by 6 bases, 15 bases remained unmatched. The chain's CDR3 is CASSRDVGQRRFNEQFF. Here the CDR3 DNA reads TGTGCCAGCAGCCGAGACGTGGGACAGCGCCGATTCAATGAGCAGTTCTTC.

Comments on this clone: A clone one base away is much larger, so this may be a read error. V gene TRBV7-6 combines with J gene TRBJ2-3, with D uncertain. The CDR3 length is 12 residues. Per the germline V gene, CDR1 is SGHVS and CDR2 is FNYEAQ. The V end was cut by 3 bases, the J end by 4 bases, with 5 bases between. For the CDR3, the DNA is TGTGCCAGCAGCTTCGCGGCAGATACGCAGTATTTT. Translated: CASSFAADTQYF.

V and J are TRBV2 and TRBJ2-7, with D tentatively TRBD1 (6 bases). Germline CDR1 is SNHLY and CDR2 is FYNNEI. V shed 2 bases and J shed 8 bases, with 22 bases lying between them. The CDR3 is made up of 16 amino acids. The CDR3 bases are TGTGCCAGCAGTGAAAGGTGGACAGCCTCCGGTAGGAAGCAGTACTTC. This codes for CASSERWTASGRKQYF.

J is TRBJ2-7 and V is TRBV7-2; possible D gene TRBD2, 6 bases. This CDR3 contains 14 residues. Germline loops: CDR1 SGHTA, CDR2 FQGNSA. V dropped 5 bases and J dropped 2 bases, with 13 bases sitting between them. The CDR3: CASSTLATTYEQYF. CDR3 nucleotide sequence: TGTGCCAGCAGCACTCTAGCGACCACCTACGAGCAGTACTTC.

V is TRBV28 and J is TRBJ1-4; possible D gene TRBD1, 5 bases. With 3 bases removed from V and 0 bases from J, the gap between germline ends came to 14 bases. There are 17 residues in the CDR3. Germline V lookup: CDR1 MDHEN, CDR2 SYDVKM. As DNA, the CDR3 is TGTGCCAGCAGTTTGGAGAGGCAGGGTGCAACTAATGAAAAACTGTTTTTT. Residues: CASSLERQGATNEKLFF.

The gene calls are TRBV10-2 and TRBJ2-1; tentatively, D is TRBD2 (5 bases). This CDR3 comprises 16 residues. Trimming shortened V by 6 bases and J by 0 bases, and 15 bases separated the two germline ends. Germline CDR1 and CDR2: WSHSY and SAAADI. CDR3 amino acids: CASRQRAASSYNEQFF. CDR3 nucleotides: TGCGCCAGCAGGCAGAGGGCAGCGAGCTCCTACAATGAGCAGTTCTTC.

This chain uses TRBV25-1 with TRBJ2-7, with 9 bases aligning to TRBD1. Trimming at V came to 6 bases and at J to 5 bases, leaving 8 bases not matched to a gene. There are 14 residues in the CDR3. Germline V CDR1 and CDR2: MGHDK, SYGVNS. The CDR3 DNA sequence: TGTGCCAGCAGCAGAGGACAGGGGACGGACGAGCAGTACTTC. Its translation is CASSRGQGTDEQYF.

With regard to this clone: This same CDR3 is encoded by further DNA sequences in the sample. V usage is TRBV11-2 and J usage is TRBJ2-1; D may be TRBD2 (5 bases). V was trimmed by 5 bases and J by 0 bases, leaving 11 bases between them. CDR3 length: 15 residues. Germline V gene lookup returns CDR1 SGHAT and CDR2 FQNNGV. DNA for the CDR3: TGTGCCAGCAGCCCAACCCGGGGCTCCTACAATGAGCAGTTCTTC. Amino acid sequence: CASSPTRGSYNEQFF.

The chain has TRBV4-1 and TRBJ2-2; 10 nucleotides agree with TRBD1. V lost 4 bases, J lost 6 bases, and 8 bases stayed unmatched. This CDR3 comprises 16 residues. The V gene's germline CDR1 is MGHRA and CDR2 YSYEKL. CDR3: CASSPGDRGGAGELFF. Here the CDR3 DNA reads TGCGCCAGCAGCCCCGGGGACAGGGGAGGGGCCGGGGAGCTGTTTTTT.

The chain links TRBV10-3 to TRBJ2-7; 9 bases are shared with TRBD2. V was pared by 0 bases and J by 2 bases, with 5 bases of the junction left unmatched. From germline, CDR1 is ENHRY and CDR2 SYGVKD. There are 16 residues in the CDR3. The CDR3 coding sequence is TGTGCCATCAGTGAGTCGGGGACTAGCCCTCCCTACGAGCAGTACTTC. This gives the protein CAISESGTSPPYEQYF.

A remark on this clone: A read error may be the cause here, since a much bigger clone is one base away. The J gene is TRBJ1-1, the V gene TRBV28, with D possibly matching TRBD1 (6 bases). Trimming cost V 11 bases and J 5 bases, with 24 bases left between them. Germline values: CDR1 MDHEN, CDR2 SYDVKM. The CDR3 covers 15 residues. For the CDR3, the DNA is TGTGCCGGCATGAGGGGGGCGCCGGGGAGAACTGAAGCTTTCTTT. Its protein product is CAGMRGAPGRTEAFF. Filled out from reference TRBV28 and TRBJ1-1, the complete variable domain reads DVKVTQSSRYLVKRTGEKVFLECVQDMDHENMFWYRQDPGLGLRLIYFSYDVKMKEKGDIPEGYSVSREKKERFSLILESASTNQTSMYLCAGMRGAPGRTEAFFGQGTRLTVV.

Worth noting for this clone: Other DNA sequences from this sample encode an identical CDR3 as well. The chain employs TRBV18 and TRBJ1-1, with D unclear. Germline CDR1 is KGHSH and CDR2 is LQKENI. Trimming removed 3 bases at V and 0 bases at J, with 8 bases between. CDR3 size: 14 residues. The CDR3 reads CASSPRQLNTEAFF. CDR3 DNA: TGTGCCAGCTCACCTAGGCAGCTGAACACTGAAGCTTTCTTT.

Only a few counts were recorded for this clone. The CDR3 does not close with the conserved phenylalanine or tryptophan, likely indicating a read error. The rearrangement uses TRBV5-1 and TRBJ2-2; 8 nucleotides agree with TRBD1. J was trimmed by 1 base and V by 4 bases; bases with no gene match: 3. Germline V lookup: CDR1 SGHRS, CDR2 YFSETQ. The CDR3 totals 15 residues. The CDR3 region is CASSIGQGNTGELFL. In DNA, the CDR3 is TGCGCCAGCAGCATAGGACAGGGGAACACCGGGGAGCTGTTTCTT.

This clone was observed a single time. The rearrangement uses TRBV10-1 and TRBJ1-2; possible D gene TRBD1, 5 bases. The V gene's germline CDR1 is WNHNN and CDR2 SYGVQD (reference sequence). This CDR3 contains 14 residues. The V gene lost 4 bases and the J gene lost 1 base, with 10 bases spanning the gap. The CDR3: CASSAGTHNYGYTF. Written as DNA, the CDR3 is TGCGCCAGCAGTGCCGGGACCCATAACTATGGCTACACCTTC.

This clone was counted only a few times. This rearrangement joins TRBV6-5 to TRBJ1-1; D unresolved. This CDR3 is built from 14 residues. Trimming pared 5 bases from V and 0 bases from J, leaving 10 bases between. CDR1 MNHEY and CDR2 SVGAGI come from the germline V gene. The CDR3 nucleotides read TGTGCCAGCAGTATCGGACGGCTGAACACTGAAGCTTTCTTT. Translation gives CASSIGRLNTEAFF.

This clone was seen a handful of times. The gene calls are TRBV7-9 and TRBJ2-1; 9 nucleotides match TRBD2. The CDR3 has 14 amino acids. Trimming removed 4 bases from V and 8 bases from J; junction bases left unmatched: 6. The V gene's germline CDR1 is SEHNR and CDR2 FQNEAQ (reference sequence). As DNA, the CDR3 is TGTGCCAGCAGCTGGGGACTAGCATTGGATGAGCAGTTCTTC. Amino acids: CASSWGLALDEQFF.

The rearrangement links TRBV7-3 to TRBJ1-1, with a possible D match to TRBD1 (5 bases). The CDR3 consists of 15 residues. Deletions cut 2 bases from V and 1 base from J, with 11 bases between. Germline V lookup: CDR1 SGHTA, CDR2 FQGTGA. CDR3 residues: CASSLSGGTNTEAFF. CDR3 nucleotide sequence: TGTGCCAGCAGCTTATCGGGGGGTACGAACACTGAAGCTTTCTTT.

This clone appeared a few times. The chain recombines TRBV5-1 with TRBJ1-2, with D hard to call. CDR1 is SGHRS, CDR2 YFSETQ, per germline. Between the trimmed V and J ends, which lost 0 bases and 8 bases, there was a span of 17 bases. The CDR3 is made up of 15 amino acids. The CDR3 DNA follows: TGCGCCAGCAGCTTGGCCTCAGGCCCCTCGGGAGGCTACACCTTC. Residues: CASSLASGPSGGYTF.

This chain links TRBV5-1 with TRBJ2-5, with TRBD2 as a possible D gene (6 bases). The CDR3 is made up of 16 amino acids. Trimming pared 4 bases from V and 5 bases from J, leaving 21 bases between. Germline loops: CDR1 SGHRS, CDR2 YFSETQ. Here the CDR3 reads CASSAAGSSRGETQYF. The CDR3 coding sequence is TGCGCCAGCAGCGCGGCTGGATCGTCCCGGGGGGAGACCCAGTACTTC. Using reference TRBV5-1 and TRBJ2-5 for the parts outside the CDR3, the full variable domain is KAGVTQTPRYLIKTRGQQVTLSCSPISGHRSVSWYQQTPGQGLQFLFEYFSETQRNKGNFPGRFSGRQFSNSRSEMNVSTLELGDSALYLCASSAAGSSRGETQYFGPGTRLLVL.

The chain is built from TRBV5-1 and TRBJ1-1; D is unclear. CDR1 and CDR2 from the germline V gene are SGHRS and YFSETQ. V lost 0 bases and J lost 1, with 7 bases in between. The CDR3 sequence is 14 residues long. CDR3 nucleotide sequence: TGCGCCAGCAGCTTGGCCCAAGGGAACACTGAAGCTTTCTTT. It encodes CASSLAQGNTEAFF.